The clone carrying this T cell receptor beta chain was seen at least ten times. Its target is not known. This CDR3 is 14 amino acids long. CDR1 MNHEY and CDR2 SMNVEV come from the germline V gene (reference sequence). Trimming pared 2 bases from V and 1 base from J, leaving 6 bases between. The data were taken from a study of T-cell reconstitution after alpha-beta-depleted transplantation in children. The study's findings and limits: Newly produced T cells mostly accounted for T-cell counts and diversity one year post-transplant. Certain patients had high TCRbeta diversity at day 60, and it came from recipient T cells and thymic progenitors that survived. Reportedly, only several hundred clones from non-depleted graft cells drove alpha-beta T-cell counts at about two months.

The library targeted TCRbeta and was prepared with unique molecular identifiers. TCRdb called the PCR reads again in MiXCR, with one record for every CDR3 protein. The sample shows 350,000 to 500,000 distinct CDR3 sequences, around 46% of them seen only once. The sequencing here drew on PBMCs, taken before TCRalphabeta/CD19-depleted stem cell transplant. The chain carries TRBV27 and TRBJ1-5; D is undetermined. This TCR derives from a girl aged 2 to 9 with aplastic anemia, due to receive a stem cell transplant. This CDR3 is CASSLSGSNQPQHF. The CDR3 DNA reads TGTGCCAGCAGTTTAAGTGGAAGCAATCAGCCCCAGCATTTT.